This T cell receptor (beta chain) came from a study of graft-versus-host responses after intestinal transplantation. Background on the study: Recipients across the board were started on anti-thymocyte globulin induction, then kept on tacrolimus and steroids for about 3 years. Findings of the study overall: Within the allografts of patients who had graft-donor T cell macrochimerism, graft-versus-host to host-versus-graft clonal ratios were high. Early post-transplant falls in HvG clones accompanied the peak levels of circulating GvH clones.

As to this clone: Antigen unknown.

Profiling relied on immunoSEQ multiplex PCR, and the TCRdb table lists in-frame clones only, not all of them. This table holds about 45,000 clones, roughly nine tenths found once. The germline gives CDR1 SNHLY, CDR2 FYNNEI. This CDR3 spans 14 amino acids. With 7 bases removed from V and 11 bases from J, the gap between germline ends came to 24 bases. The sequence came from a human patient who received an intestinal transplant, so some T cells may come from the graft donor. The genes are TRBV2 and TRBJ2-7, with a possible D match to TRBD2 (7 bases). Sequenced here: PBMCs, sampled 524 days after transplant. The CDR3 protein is CASINRWGGAMKYF. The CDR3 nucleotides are TGTGCCAGCATCAACCGGTGGGGGGGCGCAATGAAGTACTTC.